This record concerns one TCR beta chain sequence. This specimen belongs to a study of identical twins. TCRdb called the 5' RACE reads again in MiXCR, with one record for every CDR3 protein. The data show approximately 230,000 distinct CDR3 sequences, over 11% seen once. This CDR3 has 12 amino acids. The V gene's germline CDR1 is DFQATT and CDR2 SNEGSKA (reference sequence). The germline V and J ends were trimmed by 6 bases and 4 bases, with 11 bases remaining between them. This TCR was recovered from a woman in her late teens or twenties in good health. The chain uses TRBV20-1 and TRBJ2-3; D unresolved. Sequenced sample: memory (CD45RO+) T cells sorted from blood. CDR3: CSAQRGADTQYF. CDR3 in DNA: TGCAGTGCCCAGCGAGGTGCAGATACGCAGTATTTT.